Here is one TCR beta chain with its context. Measured with immunoSEQ multiplex PCR; TCRdb has only the in-frame clones, and not every one. Here the sample spans 75,000 to 100,000 clones, approximately 87% being singletons. Trimming shortened V by 4 bases and J by 0 bases, and 14 bases separated the two germline ends. The CDR3 has 16 residues. Per the germline V gene, CDR1 is SGHRS and CDR2 is YFSETQ. The sample is drawn from a study of blood T cell repertoires in COVID-19. About the study: PBMCs, B-cell-depleted T cells, or T cells were the source of the cDNA or gDNA that made up the material.

The chain uses TRBV5-1 and TRBJ2-1; D unresolved. This clonotype was obtained from a human donor in a cohort sampled during active COVID-19. Sequencing used peripheral blood. The CDR3 here is CASSPSISSSYNEQFF. The CDR3 coding sequence is TGCGCCAGCAGCCCAAGCATTAGTAGCTCCTACAATGAGCAGTTCTTC.